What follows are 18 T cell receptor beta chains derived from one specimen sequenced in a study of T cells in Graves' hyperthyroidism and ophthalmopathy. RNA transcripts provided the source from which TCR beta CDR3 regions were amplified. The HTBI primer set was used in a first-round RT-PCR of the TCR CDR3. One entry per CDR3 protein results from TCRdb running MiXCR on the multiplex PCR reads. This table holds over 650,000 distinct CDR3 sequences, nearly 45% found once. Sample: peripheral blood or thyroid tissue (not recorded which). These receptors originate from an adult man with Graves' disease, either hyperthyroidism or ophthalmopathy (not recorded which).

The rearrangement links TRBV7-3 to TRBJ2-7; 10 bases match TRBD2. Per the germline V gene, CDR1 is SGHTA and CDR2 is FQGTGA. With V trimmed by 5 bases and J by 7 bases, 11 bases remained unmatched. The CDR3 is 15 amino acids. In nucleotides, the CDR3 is TGTGCCAGCAGCCCCCAAAGCGGGAGGGGCTGGGAGCAGTACTTC. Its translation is CASSPQSGRGWEQYF. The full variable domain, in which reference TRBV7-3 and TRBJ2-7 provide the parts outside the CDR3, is GAGVSQTPSNKVTEKGKYVELRCDPISGHTALYWYRQSLGQGPEFLIYFQGTGAADDSGLPNDRFFAVRPEGSVSTLKIQRTERGDSAVYLCASSPQSGRGWEQYFGPGTRLTVT.

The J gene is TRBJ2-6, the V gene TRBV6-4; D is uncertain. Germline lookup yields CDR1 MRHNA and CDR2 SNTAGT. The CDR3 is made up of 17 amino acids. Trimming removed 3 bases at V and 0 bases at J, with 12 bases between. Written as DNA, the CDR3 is TGTGCCAGCAGTGAAGGCGCAGAACCCTCTGGGGCCAACGTCCTGACTTTC. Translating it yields CASSEGAEPSGANVLTF.

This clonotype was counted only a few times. For the CDR3, the DNA is TGTGCCAGCAGCCATCTTCGCCTGAATTCGGCTTTCTTT. This sequence encodes CASSHLRLNSAFF. The rearrangement links TRBV7-9 to TRBJ1-1; D is uncertain. Per germline, CDR1 SEHNR and CDR2 FQNEAQ (reference sequence). The CDR3 runs 13 residues. V lost 5 bases to trimming and J lost 11 bases, with 18 bases between them. The full variable domain, rest sourced from reference TRBV7-9 and TRBJ1-1, is DTGVSQNPRHKITKRGQNVTFRCDPISEHNRLYWYRQTLGQGPEFLTYFQNEAQLEKSRLLSDRFSAERPKGSFSTLEIQRTEQGDSAMYLCASSHLRLNSAFFGQGTRLTVV.

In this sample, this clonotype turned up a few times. The CDR3 coding sequence is TGCAGTGCTAGTTTCACAGGGCGGGAGCAGTACTTC. Translation: CSASFTGREQYF. The V call is TRBV20-1, the J call TRBJ2-7, with D tentatively TRBD1 (6 bases). V lost 3 bases and J 7 bases, leaving 13 bases between the germline ends. Germline CDR1 reads DFQATT; CDR2 reads SNEGSKA (reference sequence). The CDR3 consists of 12 residues.

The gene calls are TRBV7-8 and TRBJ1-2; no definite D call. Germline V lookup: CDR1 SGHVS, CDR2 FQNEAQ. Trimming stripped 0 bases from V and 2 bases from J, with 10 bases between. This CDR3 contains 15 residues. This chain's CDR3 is CASSLAMTHNYGYTF. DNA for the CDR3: TGTGCCAGCAGCTTAGCTATGACCCACAACTATGGCTACACCTTC.

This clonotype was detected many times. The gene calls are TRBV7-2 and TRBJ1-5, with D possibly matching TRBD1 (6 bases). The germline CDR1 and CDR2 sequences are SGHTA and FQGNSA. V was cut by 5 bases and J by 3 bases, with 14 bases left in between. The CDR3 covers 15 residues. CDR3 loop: CASSTLGQYNQPQHF. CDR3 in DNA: TGTGCCAGCAGCACGTTAGGACAGTACAATCAGCCCCAGCATTTT.

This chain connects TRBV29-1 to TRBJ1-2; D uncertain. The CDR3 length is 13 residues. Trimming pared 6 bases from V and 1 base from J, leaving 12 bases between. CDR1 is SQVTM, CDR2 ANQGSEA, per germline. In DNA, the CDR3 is TGCAGCGTCCCGGGAACAAGTAACTATGGCTACACCTTC. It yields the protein CSVPGTSNYGYTF.

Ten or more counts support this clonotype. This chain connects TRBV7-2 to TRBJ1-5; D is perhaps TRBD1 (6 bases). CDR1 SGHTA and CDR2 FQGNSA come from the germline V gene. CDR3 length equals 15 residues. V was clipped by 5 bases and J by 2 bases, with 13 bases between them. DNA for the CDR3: TGTGCCAGCAGCCGCGACAGGAGTGGCAATCAGCCCCAGCATTTT. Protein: CASSRDRSGNQPQHF.

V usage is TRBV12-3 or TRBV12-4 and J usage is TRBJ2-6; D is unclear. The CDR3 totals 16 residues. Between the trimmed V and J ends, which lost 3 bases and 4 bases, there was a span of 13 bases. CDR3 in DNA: TGTGCCAGCAGTTTTTCCTGGGGAACCGGGGCCAACGTCCTGACTTTC. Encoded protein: CASSFSWGTGANVLTF.

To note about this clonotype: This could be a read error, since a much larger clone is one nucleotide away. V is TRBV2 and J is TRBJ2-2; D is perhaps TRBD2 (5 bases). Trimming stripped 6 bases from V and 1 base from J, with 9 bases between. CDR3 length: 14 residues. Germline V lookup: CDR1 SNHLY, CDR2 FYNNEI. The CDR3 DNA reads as TGTGCCAGCAGGGAGGAGCAGAACACCGGGGAGCTGTTTTTT. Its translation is CASREEQNTGELFF.

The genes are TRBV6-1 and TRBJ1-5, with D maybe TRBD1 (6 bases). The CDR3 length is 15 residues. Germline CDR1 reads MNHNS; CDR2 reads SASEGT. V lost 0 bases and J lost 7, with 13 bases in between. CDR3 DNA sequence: TGTGCCAGCAGTGAAGCGGACAGTTTGATACAGCCCCAGCATTTT. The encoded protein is CASSEADSLIQPQHF.

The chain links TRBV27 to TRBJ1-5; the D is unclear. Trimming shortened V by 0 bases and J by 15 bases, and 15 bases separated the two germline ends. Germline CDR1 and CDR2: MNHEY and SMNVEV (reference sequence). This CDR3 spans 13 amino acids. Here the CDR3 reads CASSLSGETILHF. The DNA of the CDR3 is TGTGCCAGCAGTTTATCCGGGGAAACTATCTTGCATTTT.

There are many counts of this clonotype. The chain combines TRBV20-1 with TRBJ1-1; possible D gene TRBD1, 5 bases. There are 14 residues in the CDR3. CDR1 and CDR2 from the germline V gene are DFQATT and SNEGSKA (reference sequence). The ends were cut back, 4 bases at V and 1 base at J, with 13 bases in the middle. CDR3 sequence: CSAKGQGENTEAFF. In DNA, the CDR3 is TGCAGTGCTAAGGGGCAGGGCGAGAACACTGAAGCTTTCTTT.

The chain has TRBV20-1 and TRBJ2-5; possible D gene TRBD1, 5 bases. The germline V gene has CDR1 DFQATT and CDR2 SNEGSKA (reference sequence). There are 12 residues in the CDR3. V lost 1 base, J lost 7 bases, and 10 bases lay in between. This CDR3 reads CSARAGQGTQYF. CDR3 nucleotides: TGCAGTGCTAGAGCGGGTCAGGGGACCCAGTACTTC.

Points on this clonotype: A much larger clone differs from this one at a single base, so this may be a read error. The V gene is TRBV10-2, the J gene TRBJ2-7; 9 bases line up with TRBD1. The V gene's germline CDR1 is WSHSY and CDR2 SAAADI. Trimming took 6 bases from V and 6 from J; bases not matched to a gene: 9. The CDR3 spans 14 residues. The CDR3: CASSGGTGQCEQYF. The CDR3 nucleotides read TGCGCCAGCAGCGGAGGGACAGGGCAGTGCGAGCAGTACTTC.

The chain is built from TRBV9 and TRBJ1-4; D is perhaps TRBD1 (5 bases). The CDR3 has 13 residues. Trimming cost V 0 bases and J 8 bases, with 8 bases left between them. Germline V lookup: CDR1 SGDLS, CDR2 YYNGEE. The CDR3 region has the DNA TGTGCCAGCAGCGTAGACCAGGGAGAAAAACTGTTTTTT. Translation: CASSVDQGEKLFF.

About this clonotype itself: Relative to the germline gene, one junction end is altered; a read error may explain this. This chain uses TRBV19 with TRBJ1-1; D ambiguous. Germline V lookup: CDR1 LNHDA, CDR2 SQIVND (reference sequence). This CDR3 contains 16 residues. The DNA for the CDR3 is TGTGCCAGTAGTAAGGAGGGTGCCCGGATGAACACTGAAACTTTCTTT. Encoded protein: CASSKEGARMNTETFF.

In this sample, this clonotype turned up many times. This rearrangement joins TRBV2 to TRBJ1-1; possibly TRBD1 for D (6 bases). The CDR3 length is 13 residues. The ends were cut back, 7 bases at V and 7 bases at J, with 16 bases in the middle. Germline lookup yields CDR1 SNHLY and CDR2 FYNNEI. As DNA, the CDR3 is TGTGCCAGCAACACCCGCCGGACAGATGAAGCTTTCTTT. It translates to CASNTRRTDEAFF.